The 29 T cell receptor beta chains presented below share a single source sample, sequenced in a study of blood T cells in healthy people across ages. A second PCR of about 6 to 12 cycles used a sample-barcoded 5' primer and a J-beta primer mix. A single record per CDR3 protein comes from TCRdb applying MiXCR to the 5' RACE reads. Found here are about 1.4 million distinct CDR3 sequences, roughly 59% of them singletons; the top ten hold over 5%. The sample was blood. The receptors were gathered from a man in his late teens or twenties in good health.

In the case of this clonotype: An end of the junction does not agree with germline; a read error may underlie this. This rearrangement joins TRBV7-9 to TRBJ2-5, with D tentatively TRBD1 (6 bases). The CDR3 runs to 14 residues. From germline, CDR1 is SEHNR and CDR2 FQNEAQ (reference sequence). CDR3 sequence: CTSSSRPGEETQYF. The DNA of the CDR3 is TGTACCAGCAGCAGTCGACCAGGGGAAGAGACCCAGTACTTC. The variable domain in full, completed from reference TRBV7-9 and TRBJ2-5, reads DTGVSQNPRHKITKRGQNVTFRCDPISEHNRLYWYRQTLGQGPEFLTYFQNEAQLEKSRLLSDRFSAERPKGSFSTLEIQRTEQGDSAMYLCTSSSRPGEETQYFGPGTRLLVL.

Only one count was recorded for this clonotype. Relative to the germline gene, one junction end is altered; a read error may explain this. V gene TRBV4-2 combines with J gene TRBJ2-7; the match to TRBD2 covers 11 bases. The germline V gene encodes CDR1 LGHNA and CDR2 YNFKEQ. This CDR3 region has 16 residues. CDR3 region: CASSHPLAGGLYEQCF. The DNA of the CDR3 is TGTGCCAGCAGCCACCCCCTAGCGGGGGGTCTCTACGAGCAGTGCTTC.

This clonotype was observed at least ten times. At one of its ends the junction is not consistent with the germline gene, which may arise from a read error. The gene calls are TRBV5-1 and TRBJ2-7; 7 bases are shared with TRBD1. This CDR3 contains 14 residues. Germline V gives CDR1 SGHRS, CDR2 YFSETQ. The CDR3 spells CASSLGQVTYEQYF. CDR3 nucleotides: TGTGCCAGCAGTTTAGGACAGGTCACCTACGAGCAGTACTTC.

V is TRBV7-8 and J is TRBJ2-5; D remains ambiguous. Judging by the DNA end, TRBJ2-7 fits better; the J call may be wrong. Germline assignment: CDR1 SGHVS and CDR2 FQNEAQ. This CDR3 has 14 residues. In DNA, the CDR3 is TGTGCCAGCAGCTCGGTAAGGTTACCCGTCGAGCAGTACTTC. This codes for CASSSVRLPVEQYF.

This clonotype was counted a few times. V and J are TRBV4-1 and TRBJ2-7, with 8 positions matching TRBD1. The ends lost 4 bases at V and 1 base at J; junction bases unmatched: 6. Per germline, CDR1 MGHRA and CDR2 YSYEKL. The CDR3 runs to 15 residues. CDR3 residues: CASSPRGRVSYEQYF. The CDR3 DNA sequence: TGCGCCAGCAGCCCCAGGGGGCGAGTATCCTACGAGCAGTACTTC.

This clonotype was seen only a few times. At one end the junction does not follow the germline gene, possibly because of a read error. J is TRBJ2-7 and V is TRBV7-9, with 7 bases lining up with TRBD2. Germline V gene sequence: CDR1 SEHNR, CDR2 FQNEAQ (reference sequence). The length of the CDR3 is 13 residues. The CDR3 DNA sequence: TGTTCCAGCAGCCCCACTGGGAGGGACGAGCAGTACTTC. Protein sequence: CSSSPTGRDEQYF.

This chain joins TRBV10-3 and TRBJ2-3; a possible D gene is TRBD2 (6 bases). Per germline, CDR1 ENHRY and CDR2 SYGVKD. This CDR3 has 12 amino acids. Between the trimmed V and J ends, which lost 8 bases and 10 bases, there was a span of 16 bases. This CDR3 reads CAIGTSDGSQYF. DNA for the CDR3: TGTGCCATCGGGACTTCAGATGGATCGCAGTATTTT.

This clonotype was detected once. A read error may produce the germline difference seen at one junction end. The chain links TRBV4-1 to TRBJ1-6; the D is unclear. CDR1 is MGHRA and CDR2 is YSYEKL in the germline V gene. CDR3 length: 12 amino acids. This chain's CDR3 is CVSSQGKEPLHF. CDR3 DNA sequence: TGCGTCAGCAGCCAAGGAAAGGAACCCCTCCACTTT.

V usage is TRBV29-1 and J usage is TRBJ2-7; D ambiguous. Deletions cut 7 bases from V and 1 base from J, with 14 bases between. The length of the CDR3 is 13 residues. CDR1 and CDR2 from the germline V gene are SQVTM and ANQGSEA. CDR3 nucleotides: TGCAGCGCTATGCTTGGATCTTCCTACGAGCAGTACTTC. Protein product: CSAMLGSSYEQYF.

This clonotype was seen a handful of times. The chain links TRBV7-2 to TRBJ1-1, with unresolved D. CDR1 SGHTA and CDR2 FQGNSA come from the germline V gene. V lost 1 base to trimming and J lost 7 bases, with 10 bases between them. This CDR3 spans 13 amino acids. CDR3: CASSLGLSVEAFF. For the CDR3, the DNA is TGTGCCAGCAGCTTAGGTTTGTCAGTTGAAGCTTTCTTT.

This clonotype has just one count. This sequence joins TRBV20-1 and TRBJ1-5; D remains ambiguous. CDR1 and CDR2 (germline): DFQATT, SNEGSKA (reference sequence). The CDR3 totals 16 residues. V lost 0 bases and J lost 2, with 14 bases in between. CDR3 in DNA: TGCAGTGCTAGAGATCGAGGGTGGGTTGGCAATCAGCCCCAGCATTTT. It is translated as CSARDRGWVGNQPQHF.

V is TRBV7-2 and J is TRBJ2-3, with D unclear. Germline-derived CDR1 and CDR2 are SGHTA and FQGNSA. This CDR3 has 15 amino acids. V dropped 2 bases and J dropped 3 bases, with 12 bases sitting between them. Here the CDR3 reads CASSLSAFRTDTQYF. Here the CDR3 DNA reads TGTGCCAGCAGCTTAAGCGCCTTTCGGACAGATACGCAGTATTTT.

The genes are TRBV27 and TRBJ2-1, with D unresolved. The J call is doubtful: the DNA matches TRBJ2-7 better. The CDR3 totals 14 residues. Germline CDR1 and CDR2: MNHEY and SMNVEV (reference sequence). CDR3 nucleotide sequence: TGTGCCAGCAGTTTATCCTCCTACTACAATGAGCAGTACTTC. It is translated as CASSLSSYYNEQYF.

V gene TRBV29-1 combines with J gene TRBJ1-2; D is possibly TRBD1 (5 bases). Trimming removed 7 bases at V and 6 bases at J, with 24 bases between. The CDR3 has 15 amino acids. The germline V gene has CDR1 SQVTM and CDR2 ANQGSEA. The chain's CDR3 is CSAWGGSGKDHGYTF. CDR3 DNA sequence: TGCAGCGCCTGGGGGGGGAGTGGAAAGGACCATGGCTACACCTTC.

This clonotype was counted at least ten times. The chain links TRBV5-1 to TRBJ2-7; TRBD1 agrees at 8 bases. The junction had 6 bases not matched to a gene; V was cut back by 2 bases and J by 2 bases. This CDR3 contains 15 residues. Germline CDR1 SGHRS, CDR2 YFSETQ. The CDR3 bases are TGCGCCAGCAGCTTAGTAGGGACAGGCACCTACGAGCAGTACTTC. Protein: CASSLVGTGTYEQYF.

This clonotype was recorded a few times. The chain employs TRBV29-1 and TRBJ2-7; 11 bases map to TRBD1. CDR1 and CDR2 from the germline V gene are SQVTM and ANQGSEA. The CDR3 sequence is 14 residues long. V trimming: 7 bases; J trimming: 3 bases; junction bases outside the gene matches: 8. The CDR3 nucleotides are TGCAGCGCCGAGGGGACAGGGGGGATCTACGAGCAGTACTTC. Translated, it gives CSAEGTGGIYEQYF.

This clonotype was seen only once. This chain uses TRBV6-5 with TRBJ1-4, with D uncertain. The CDR3 covers 14 residues. V shed 2 bases and J shed 2 bases, with 6 bases lying between them. Germline V gene lookup returns CDR1 MNHEY and CDR2 SVGAGI. CDR3 DNA: TGTGCCAGCAGTTACGGGATGACTAATGAAAAACTGTTTTTT. It is translated as CASSYGMTNEKLFF.

V gene TRBV18 combines with J gene TRBJ2-5, with TRBD1 matching 7 bases. The CDR3 spans 14 residues. The J segment lost 12 bases and the V segment lost 6 bases, leaving 16 bases of the junction unmatched. Per germline, CDR1 KGHSH and CDR2 LQKENI. The CDR3 is CASSHAPLTGTEYF. The CDR3 DNA is TGTGCCAGCTCCCACGCCCCCCTAACTGGGACAGAGTACTTC.

The CDR3 coding sequence is TGTGCCAGCAGCCCCCCTTGGAGGGATAATGAAAAACTGTTTTTT. Translating gives CASSPPWRDNEKLFF. The rearrangement joins TRBV7-8 to TRBJ1-4; D not certain. There are 15 residues in the CDR3. Germline-derived CDR1 and CDR2 are SGHVS and FQNEAQ. The V gene lost 5 bases and the J gene lost 4 bases, with 14 bases spanning the gap.

This chain joins TRBV3-1 and TRBJ2-1; D is unresolved. The length of the CDR3 is 14 residues. Germline V gives CDR1 LGHDT, CDR2 YNNKEL (reference sequence). V was trimmed by 3 bases and J by 4 bases, leaving 10 bases between them. The CDR3 nucleotides are TGTGCCAGCAGCCACATAAACTCGTACAATGAGCAGTTCTTC. The encoded protein is CASSHINSYNEQFF.

The chain couples TRBV12-3 or TRBV12-4 to TRBJ2-7; 11 bases align to TRBD1. The CDR3 totals 15 residues. V was clipped by 6 bases and J by 4 bases; unmatched bases: 8. The CDR3 sequence is CASSPGQGAGYEQYF. In nucleotides, the CDR3 is TGTGCCAGCAGCCCCGGACAGGGGGCGGGTTACGAGCAGTACTTC.

This chain links TRBV4-1 with TRBJ1-1; D remains ambiguous. The CDR3 sequence is 16 residues long. The germline gives CDR1 MGHRA, CDR2 YSYEKL. V was cut by 4 bases and J by 4 bases, with 19 bases left in between. The CDR3 nucleotides are TGCGCCAGCAGCCCACGGGCAGGAGGTGGAAGCACTGAAGCTTTCTTT. Its protein is CASSPRAGGGSTEAFF.

J is TRBJ2-4 and V is TRBV7-9; TRBD1 matches at 7 bases. The end of the DNA is better explained by TRBJ2-5, so the J call may be wrong. Germline V CDR1 and CDR2: SEHNR, FQNEAQ (reference sequence). This CDR3 comprises 14 residues. CDR3 nucleotide sequence: TGTGCCAGCAGATCCGGACAGGACCAAGAGACCCAGTACTTC. Translated, it gives CASRSGQDQETQYF.

A note on this clonotype: Since a much larger clone is just one base distant, this may be a read error. The chain couples TRBV12-3 or TRBV12-4 to TRBJ2-6; D ambiguous. The CDR3 sequence is 14 residues long. Between the trimmed V and J ends, which lost 6 bases and 0 bases, there was a span of 6 bases. Here the CDR3 reads CASRWSSGANVLTF. The CDR3 DNA sequence: TGTGCCAGCAGGTGGTCCTCTGGGGCCAACGTCCTGACTTTC.

J is TRBJ2-1 and V is TRBV7-9, with TRBD1 matching over 12 bases. Germline V gene lookup returns CDR1 SEHNR and CDR2 FQNEAQ (reference sequence). This CDR3 region has 19 residues. Losses at the gene ends were 6 bases for V and 8 bases for J; bases not matched to a gene: 20. The CDR3: CASSGTGGYGTHHSDEQFF. CDR3 in DNA: TGTGCCAGCAGTGGGACAGGGGGCTATGGGACCCATCATAGTGATGAGCAGTTCTTC.

This chain connects TRBV27 to TRBJ2-1; 7 nucleotides line up with TRBD2. Germline V CDR1 and CDR2: MNHEY, SMNVEV (reference sequence). The trim removed 4 bases at V and 3 bases at J, leaving 9 bases unmatched. The CDR3 is 16 residues long. The CDR3 loop is CASSSYERDLYNEQFF. CDR3 in DNA: TGTGCCAGCAGTTCCTATGAGCGGGACCTCTACAATGAGCAGTTCTTC.

V gene TRBV12-3 or TRBV12-4 combines with J gene TRBJ1-3; TRBD1 matches 7 bases. V lost 7 bases to trimming and J lost 4 bases; unmatched junction nucleotides: 7. The CDR3 is 14 residues long. The CDR3 nucleotides read TGTGCCAGCACCCTGGACAGGTCGGGAAACACCATATATTTT. Its protein product is CASTLDRSGNTIYF.

The rearrangement uses TRBV20-1 and TRBJ1-1; no clear D gene. Germline CDR1 is DFQATT and CDR2 is SNEGSKA (reference sequence). The V gene lost 5 bases and the J gene lost 7 bases, with 14 bases spanning the gap. The CDR3 totals 12 residues. The CDR3 here is CSAGLPWDEAFF. CDR3 coding DNA: TGCAGTGCTGGTCTTCCTTGGGATGAAGCTTTCTTT.

V and J are TRBV4-1 and TRBJ2-1; TRBD2 matches 7 bases. The CDR3 has 17 residues. Germline CDR1 and CDR2: MGHRA and YSYEKL. J lost 5 bases, V lost 3 bases, and 13 bases had no gene match. The CDR3 DNA is TGCGCCAGCAGCCACCTCCCCGTGGGGGGGATTAACAATGAGCAGTTCTTC. Translation: CASSHLPVGGINNEQFF.